This TCR beta chain was found in a study of blood T cell repertoires in COVID-19. Study overall: Acute-phase and convalescent COVID-19 samples originated in the United States, Italy and Spain. Sources were T cells, B-cell-depleted T cells, or PBMCs; the material itself was cDNA or gDNA.

The germline gives CDR1 KGHDR, CDR2 SFDVKD. Trimming shortened V by 7 bases and J by 0 bases, and 12 bases separated the two germline ends. This CDR3 has 15 residues. Authors' data handling: Estimation of nucleated cell counts was performed using reference gene primer amplification. Here immunoSEQ multiplex PCR was the method, and the copy in TCRdb shows in-frame clones only, minus some. Clone size and the V and J calls come from that table; the DNA yielded D and trimming. Altogether roughly 70,000 clones are present, about 80% being singletons, with the ten largest covering 15% to 20%. The genes are TRBV24-1 and TRBJ1-5, with D possibly being TRBD1 (6 bases). The sequence came from a man between 65 and 85 years old who had recovered from COVID-19. Sequenced: peripheral blood. CDR3 nucleotide sequence: TGTGCCACCAGGCCCACAGGGTTTAGCAATCAGCCCCAGCATTTT. Residues: CATRPTGFSNQPQHF.